The rows below give T cell receptor beta chains drawn from one sample of a study of response to subunit inactivated influenza vaccine. TCRdb independently ran MiXCR on the RT-PCR reads; one entry per CDR3 protein. Found here are about half a million distinct CDR3 sequences, less than 30% of them singletons; the top ten hold 1.5% to 2%. The source material was CD4+ T cells sorted from PBMCs, sampled 4 to 6 days after vaccination. These receptors originate from a man aged 50 to 60 who received an inactivated influenza vaccine. The CDR3 runs from the conserved cysteine through the conserved F or W. The D gene is left open where the match is weak. Clone size, where shown, is once, few, many, or a class for clones that have expanded.

V gene	D gene	clone size	J gene	CDR3 protein	CDR3 DNA
TRBV4-1	.	.	TRBJ2-2	CASSQDKRSGRILPRYTGELFF	TGCGCCAGCAGCCAAGATAAGAGATCCGGCAGGATACTACCTCGTTACACCGGGGAGCTGTTTTTT
TRBV6-5	.	many	TRBJ1-3	CASRGAGNTIYF	TGTGCCAGCAGAGGAGCTGGAAACACCATATATTTT
TRBV7-2	TRBD2	.	TRBJ2-1	CASRQTSGPYNEQFF	TGTGCCAGCAGACAGACTAGCGGACCTTACAATGAGCAGTTCTTC
TRBV20-1	TRBD2	few	TRBJ2-1	CSARALAGDSYNEQFF	TGCAGTGCTCGAGCTCTTGCGGGAGACTCCTACAATGAGCAGTTCTTC
TRBV20-1	TRBD2	.	TRBJ2-7	CSAHGGGYYEQYF	TGCAGTGCTCACGGGGGAGGGTACTACGAGCAGTACTTC
TRBV20-1	.	.	TRBJ1-2	CSARDNYGYTF	TGCAGTGCGCGGGACAACTATGGCTACACCTTC
TRBV5-1	.	.	TRBJ1-2	CASSLVPSDGDYGYTF	TGCGCCAGCAGCTTGGTACCTTCAGATGGGGACTATGGCTACACCTTC
TRBV12-3/TRBV12-4	.	few	TRBJ1-6	CASRKTSSYNSPLHF	TGTGCCAGCCGTAAGACGAGCTCCTATAATTCACCCCTCCACTTT
TRBV12-3/TRBV12-4	TRBD1	.	TRBJ2-1	CASSLFRDRGRNEQFF	TGTGCCAGCAGTTTATTCCGGGACAGGGGTCGCAATGAGCAGTTCTTC
TRBV10-3	.	few	TRBJ2-3	CASFSGNALTDTQYF	TGTGCCTCCTTCAGCGGCAATGCCCTCACAGATACGCAGTATTTT
TRBV30	.	.	TRBJ1-5	CAWSVQGLNQPQHF	TGTGCCTGGAGTGTACAGGGCCTTAATCAGCCCCAGCATTTT
TRBV4-2	.	.	TRBJ2-3	CASSQEGRVDTQYF	TGTGCCAGCAGCCAAGAAGGGCGGGTTGATACGCAGTATTTT
TRBV20-1	TRBD2	few	TRBJ2-1	CSATRTSGSSRTNEQFF	TGCAGTGCAACCCGGACTAGCGGGAGCTCCAGGACGAATGAGCAGTTCTTC
TRBV7-8	TRBD2	.	TRBJ2-1	CASSSRLAGGYSYNEQFF	TGTGCCAGCAGCTCGCGACTAGCGGGAGGTTACTCCTACAATGAGCAGTTCTTC
TRBV24-1	.	.	TRBJ2-2	CATSDLLVANTGELFF	TGTGCCACCAGTGATTTGCTGGTAGCGAACACCGGGGAGCTGTTTTTT
TRBV10-3	TRBD2	few	TRBJ2-2	CATRQAGITGELFF	TGTGCCACCCGGCAAGCGGGGATCACCGGGGAGCTGTTTTTT
TRBV5-1	.	.	TRBJ2-7	CASSSVGSGPYEQYF	TGCGCCAGCAGCAGTGTAGGTTCAGGGCCCTACGAGCAGTACTTC
TRBV5-1	TRBD2	few	TRBJ2-2	CASSLGGLDAGELFF	TGCGCCAGCAGCTTGGGTGGACTAGACGCCGGGGAGCTGTTTTTT
TRBV6-2/TRBV6-3	.	.	TRBJ1-2	CASETGTFNYGYTF	TGTGCCAGCGAGACCGGGACGTTCAACTATGGCTACACCTTC
TRBV24-1	.	many	TRBJ2-3	CATSDPRTASTDTQYF	TGTGCCACCAGTGATCCAAGGACTGCCAGCACAGATACGCAGTATTTT
TRBV20-1	.	few	TRBJ2-2	CSAAGRPTGELFF	TGCAGTGCTGCAGGAAGGCCCACCGGGGAGCTGTTTTTT
TRBV6-2/TRBV6-3	TRBD1	.	TRBJ2-5	CASSYLPGQSETQYF	TGTGCCAGCAGTTACCTACCGGGACAGTCAGAGACCCAGTACTTC
TRBV20-1	.	.	TRBJ1-5	CSARGVTGGGLNQPQHF	TGCAGTGCTAGAGGAGTGACCGGGGGCGGACTAAATCAGCCCCAGCATTTT
TRBV19	.	.	TRBJ2-4	CASSIHGQGAKNIQYF	TGTGCCAGTAGTATTCACGGCCAAGGAGCCAAAAACATTCAGTACTTC
TRBV4-1	.	few	TRBJ1-2	CASSQDETNYGYTF	TGCGCCAGCAGCCAAGACGAAACTAACTATGGCTACACCTTC
TRBV3-1	.	.	TRBJ2-1	CASSRKPGPRDEQFF	TGTGCCAGCAGTCGAAAACCGGGACCCCGGGATGAGCAGTTCTTC
TRBV24-1	TRBD2	few	TRBJ2-1	CATSSLAGGPWNEQFF	TGTGCCACCAGTTCTTTAGCGGGAGGGCCGTGGAATGAGCAGTTCTTC
TRBV25-1	.	.	TRBJ2-2	CASRPHRDYGELFF	TGTGCCAGCAGGCCACACAGGGACTACGGGGAGCTGTTTTTT
TRBV28	.	.	TRBJ1-4	CASSGRDNNEKLFF	TGTGCCAGCAGTGGCCGGGACAATAATGAAAAACTGTTTTTT
TRBV20-1	.	once	TRBJ2-7	CSARVATPGDRTEQYF	TGCAGTGCTAGAGTCGCCACGCCGGGAGACAGAACCGAGCAGTACTTC
TRBV30	TRBD1	.	TRBJ1-2	CAWSEKGRQGRVGYTF	TGTGCCTGGAGTGAAAAGGGTCGACAGGGTCGAGTCGGCTACACCTTC
TRBV5-1	TRBD1	few	TRBJ2-1	CASSQVGQGGYNEQFF	TGCGCCAGCAGCCAGGTCGGACAGGGGGGCTACAATGAGCAGTTCTTC
TRBV15	.	few	TRBJ1-5	CATSRGIFTGPNQPQHF	TGTGCCACCAGCAGAGGGATCTTCACAGGCCCTAATCAGCCCCAGCATTTT
TRBV10-3	.	few	TRBJ1-4	CAISESLRQGGRKLFF	TGTGCCATCAGTGAGTCGCTCCGGCAGGGTGGTAGAAAACTGTTTTTT
TRBV27	.	.	TRBJ2-2	CASSFLTLGTGELFF	TGTGCCAGCAGTTTCCTGACACTGGGCACCGGGGAGCTGTTTTTT
TRBV27	.	.	TRBJ2-1	CASSQGLPKQFF	TGTGCCAGCAGCCAGGGACTTCCAAAGCAGTTCTTC
TRBV24-1	.	.	TRBJ2-3	CATSDSRTDTQYF	TGTGCCACCAGTGATTCTCGGACAGATACGCAGTATTTT
TRBV29-1	TRBD1	few	TRBJ1-1	CSARQGGTEAFF	TGCAGCGCACGACAGGGGGGCACTGAAGCTTTCTTT
TRBV4-1	.	.	TRBJ2-7	CASSPRGAPGSPYEQYF	TGCGCCAGCAGCCCCCGGGGGGCCCCGGGAAGCCCCTACGAGCAGTACTTC
TRBV4-1	.	many	TRBJ1-3	CASSQVDRPGNTIYF	TGCGCCAGCAGCCAAGTAGACAGGCCTGGAAACACCATATATTTT
TRBV4-2	TRBD1	.	TRBJ1-5	CASSPGQGLRQPQHF	TGTGCCAGCAGCCCTGGACAGGGGTTGAGGCAGCCCCAGCATTTT
TRBV9	.	few	TRBJ2-2	CASSLRATRKNTGELFF	TGTGCCAGCAGCCTCCGAGCGACAAGGAAGAACACCGGGGAGCTGTTTTTT
TRBV7-2	.	.	TRBJ1-4	CASSLAAGGGVEKLFF	TGTGCCAGCAGCTTAGCGGCGGGCGGGGGAGTTGAAAAACTGTTTTTT
TRBV12-3/TRBV12-4	TRBD2	.	TRBJ2-5	CASSRTSGGGETQYF	TGTGCCAGCAGTCGGACTAGCGGGGGGGGGGAGACCCAGTACTTC
TRBV20-1	.	few	TRBJ1-1	CSAPNALRANTEAFF	TGCAGTGCTCCTAATGCCCTTAGGGCGAACACTGAAGCTTTCTTT
TRBV20-1	TRBD1	.	TRBJ2-1	CSAPDRGPNEQFF	TGCAGTGCTCCCGACAGGGGGCCCAATGAGCAGTTCTTC
TRBV7-8	.	few	TRBJ2-1	CASSLGAGEQFF	TGTGCCAGCAGCTTAGGGGCCGGTGAGCAGTTCTTC
TRBV7-9	.	.	TRBJ2-3	CASSFSDNTDTQYF	TGTGCCAGCAGCTTCTCCGATAACACAGATACGCAGTATTTT
TRBV2	TRBD2	.	TRBJ2-3	CASNPGTSGVRTQYF	TGTGCCAGCAACCCCGGGACTAGCGGGGTTCGTACGCAGTATTTT
TRBV7-9	.	.	TRBJ2-7	CASRPDKLMGPHGQYF	TGTGCCAGCAGACCAGACAAGCTAATGGGGCCTCACGGGCAGTACTTC
TRBV20-1	TRBD2	.	TRBJ2-3	CSASGLAGTSTDTQYF	TGCAGTGCTAGCGGACTAGCGGGGACGAGCACAGATACGCAGTATTTT
TRBV7-2	TRBD1	few	TRBJ2-3	CASTTDRVTDTQYF	TGTGCCAGCACCACGGACAGGGTCACAGATACGCAGTATTTT
TRBV29-1	.	few	TRBJ1-2	CSVAGYGYTF	TGCAGCGTAGCAGGGTATGGCTACACCTTC
TRBV12-3/TRBV12-4	TRBD1	few	TRBJ2-1	CASTRGQGSYNEQFF	TGTGCCAGCACCCGGGGACAGGGATCCTACAATGAGCAGTTCTTC
TRBV4-3	TRBD1	.	TRBJ1-2	CASSQDQDRGRGYSF	TGCGCCAGCAGCCAAGATCAGGACAGGGGGCGCGGCTACTCCTTC
TRBV5-5	.	.	TRBJ2-3	CASSSSTLRADTQYF	TGTGCCAGCAGCAGCAGCACCCTTCGCGCCGATACGCAGTATTTT
TRBV20-1	.	.	TRBJ2-3	CSARVLGLGTDTQYF	TGCAGTGCTAGAGTTCTAGGCCTGGGCACAGATACGCAGTATTTT